Listed here is a single T cell receptor (beta chain). This sample's treatment: oral pan-JAK inhibitor, 5-10 mg twice daily. The sample originates from a study of CD8+ T cells in alopecia areata. Once RNA had been extracted, it was reverse transcribed into cDNA to act as the sequencing template. This table comes from immunoSEQ multiplex PCR, and its TCRdb copy is limited to in-frame clones, with some not included. The repertoire consists of 200,000 or so clones, with 55% to 70% occurring once and the leading ten covering about 5.1%. The V and J ends lost 4 bases and 2 bases, in that order; junction bases with no gene match: 2. Germline loops: CDR1 SGHRS, CDR2 YFSETQ. The CDR3 contains 13 residues.

Material: CD4+ T cells sorted from blood, obtained at week 24, from a patient treated with tofacitinib. The TCR originated in a human donor with alopecia areata. V usage is TRBV5-1 and J usage is TRBJ2-5; 7 nucleotides align to TRBD2. The CDR3 loop is CASSTGGQETQYF. DNA for the CDR3: TGCGCCAGCAGCACGGGAGGACAAGAGACCCAGTACTTC.